Shown below are 10 T cell receptor beta chains from a single sample sequenced in a study of beta chain features in type 1 diabetes. The isolated RNA, all of it, was reverse transcribed, so expressed TCRB transcripts were what got sequenced. Method: immunoSEQ multiplex PCR; TCRdb's copy keeps in-frame clones and lacks some. The sample gives some 330,000 clones, roughly 9.6% of which show up once; 0.015% is in the top ten. Material for sequencing was naive CD4+ T cells from blood. Source of these receptors: a woman in her thirties in good health.

This clone was counted between two and nine times. The chain is built from TRBV7-3 and TRBJ1-5; D might be TRBD1 (6 bases). This CDR3 is 15 amino acids long. V was clipped by 5 bases and J by 1 base, with 12 bases between them. Germline V gene sequence: CDR1 SGHTA, CDR2 FQGTGA. Here the CDR3 DNA reads TGTGCCAGCAGCACGGACAGAGCAAGCAATCAGCCCCAGCATTTT. Amino acids: CASSTDRASNQPQHF.

This chain's CDR3 is CASSSTAGTDTQYF. The CDR3 bases are TGTGCCAGCAGCTCGACGGCGGGCACAGATACGCAGTATTTT. The genes are TRBV11-2 and TRBJ2-3, with D unclear. The CDR3 has 14 residues. V lost 4 bases to trimming and J lost 1 base, with 9 bases between them. Germline assignment: CDR1 SGHAT and CDR2 FQNNGV.

The chain couples TRBV4-2 to TRBJ2-2; the match to TRBD2 covers 8 bases. The CDR3 totals 16 residues. The germline gives CDR1 LGHNA, CDR2 YNFKEQ. The V gene end was trimmed by 3 bases and the J gene end by 1 base; junction bases not matched to a gene: 4. This chain's CDR3 is CASSHLLAENTGELFF. The CDR3 DNA reads TGTGCCAGCAGCCATTTACTAGCGGAGAACACCGGGGAGCTGTTTTTT.

CDR3 protein: CATTNLAGASDEQFF. CDR3 in DNA: TGTGCCACCACTAATCTAGCGGGTGCCTCGGATGAGCAGTTCTTC. The chain joins TRBV2 to TRBJ2-1; TRBD2 matches 8 bases. This CDR3 has 15 amino acids. Germline V gene sequence: CDR1 SNHLY, CDR2 FYNNEI. The trim removed 10 bases at V and 8 bases at J, leaving 16 bases unmatched.

This clone was detected a few times. The chain combines TRBV6-5 with TRBJ2-1; 8 positions agree with TRBD2. Unmatched junction bases numbered 8, after V lost 6 bases and J lost 4 bases. Germline V gives CDR1 MNHEY, CDR2 SVGAGI. The length of the CDR3 is 15 residues. The CDR3 here is CASRTSGTRYNEQFF. Here the CDR3 DNA reads TGTGCCAGCAGAACCTCCGGGACTAGGTACAATGAGCAGTTCTTC.

This clone was seen more than once but under ten times. The chain uses TRBV11-1 and TRBJ2-5; 9 bases map to TRBD1. CDR3 length: 16 amino acids. CDR1 and CDR2 from the germline V gene are SGHAT and FQDESV (reference sequence). V dropped 5 bases and J dropped 4; count of bases not matched to a gene: 11. The CDR3 bases are TGTGCCAGCAGCCCCAGTCCGGGACAGGGATCAGAGACCCAGTACTTC. This codes for CASSPSPGQGSETQYF.

The chain combines TRBV5-4 with TRBJ2-1; perhaps TRBD1 as D (5 bases). CDR3 length: 14 residues. Germline CDR1 and CDR2: SGHNT and YYREEE (reference sequence). V gave up 0 bases and J gave up 4 bases, with 8 bases separating them. The CDR3 DNA is TGTGCCAGCAGCTTGGGACAGCCTTACAATGAGCAGTTCTTC. It yields the protein CASSLGQPYNEQFF.

The V gene is TRBV9, the J gene TRBJ2-1; 8 bases match TRBD1. In germline, CDR1 is SGDLS, CDR2 YYNGEE. CDR3 size: 15 residues. V lost 4 bases and J lost 4; bases outside the gene matches: 7. Here the CDR3 reads CASSPQGVSYNEQFF. For the CDR3, the DNA is TGTGCCAGCAGCCCACAGGGGGTGAGTTACAATGAGCAGTTCTTC.

This clone came up a few times. The rearrangement uses TRBV25-1 and TRBJ2-5; TRBD2 agrees at 8 bases. The ends lost 2 bases at V and 4 bases at J; junction bases unmatched: 3. This CDR3 spans 14 amino acids. Germline V CDR1 and CDR2: MGHDK, SYGVNS. The CDR3 coding sequence is TGTGCCAGCAGTGAAAGAGCGGGAGCAGAGACCCAGTACTTC. Amino acid sequence: CASSERAGAETQYF.

This rearrangement joins TRBV7-3 to TRBJ1-1, with 8 nucleotides matching TRBD1. CDR1 is SGHTA and CDR2 is FQGTGA in the germline V gene. The J segment lost 6 bases and the V segment lost 5 bases, leaving 11 bases of the junction unmatched. This CDR3 spans 15 amino acids. Here the CDR3 DNA reads TGTGCCAGCAGCACGCAGGGGGCGAAGGTCGCTGAAGCTTTCTTT. It is translated as CASSTQGAKVAEAFF.